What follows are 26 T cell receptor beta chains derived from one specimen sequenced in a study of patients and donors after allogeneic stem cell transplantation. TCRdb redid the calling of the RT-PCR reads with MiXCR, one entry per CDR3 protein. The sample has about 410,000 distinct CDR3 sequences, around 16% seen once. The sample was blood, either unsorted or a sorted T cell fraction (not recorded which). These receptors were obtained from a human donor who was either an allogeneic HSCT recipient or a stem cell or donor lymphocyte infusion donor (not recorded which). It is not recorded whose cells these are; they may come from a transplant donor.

CDR3 protein: CSAAGGLGSTDTQYF. DNA for the CDR3: TGCAGTGCGGCCGGGGGCCTTGGGAGCACAGATACGCAGTATTTT. This chain uses TRBV20-1 with TRBJ2-3, with D perhaps given as TRBD1 or TRBD2 (6 bases each). The CDR3 is 15 residues long. Germline V CDR1 and CDR2: DFQATT, SNEGSKA (reference sequence). The V gene lost 6 bases and the J gene lost 0 bases, with 16 bases spanning the gap.

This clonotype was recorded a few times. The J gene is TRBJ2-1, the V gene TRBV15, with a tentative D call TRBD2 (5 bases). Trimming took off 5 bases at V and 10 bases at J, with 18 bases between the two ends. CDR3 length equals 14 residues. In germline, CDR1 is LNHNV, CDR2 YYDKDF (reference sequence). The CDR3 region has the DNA TGTGCCACCAGCCCCCATTTGGCGGGTGGGGAGCAGTTCTTC. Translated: CATSPHLAGGEQFF.

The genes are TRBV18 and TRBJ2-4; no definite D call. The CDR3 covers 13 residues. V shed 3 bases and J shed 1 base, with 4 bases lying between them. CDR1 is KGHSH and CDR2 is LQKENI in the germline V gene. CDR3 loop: CASSPDAKNIQYF. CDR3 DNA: TGTGCCAGCTCACCTGACGCCAAAAACATTCAGTACTTC.

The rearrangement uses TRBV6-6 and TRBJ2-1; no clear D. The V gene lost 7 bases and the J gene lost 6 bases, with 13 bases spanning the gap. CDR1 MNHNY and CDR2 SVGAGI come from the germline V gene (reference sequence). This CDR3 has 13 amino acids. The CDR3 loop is CASKFQASNEQFF. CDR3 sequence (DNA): TGTGCCAGCAAATTTCAGGCCTCCAATGAGCAGTTCTTC.

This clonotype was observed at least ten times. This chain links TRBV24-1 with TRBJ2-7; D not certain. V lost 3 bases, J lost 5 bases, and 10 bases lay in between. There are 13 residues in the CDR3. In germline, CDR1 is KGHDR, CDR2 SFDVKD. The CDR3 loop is CATSDPPLDEQYF. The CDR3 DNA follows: TGTGCCACCAGTGATCCGCCCCTGGACGAGCAGTACTTC.

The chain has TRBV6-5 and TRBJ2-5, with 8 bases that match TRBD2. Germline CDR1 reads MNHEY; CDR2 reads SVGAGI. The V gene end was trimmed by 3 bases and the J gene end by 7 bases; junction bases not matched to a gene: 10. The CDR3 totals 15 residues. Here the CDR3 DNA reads TGTGCCAGCAGTTATTGGGCGGGGGGCCCCGGGACCCAGTACTTC. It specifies CASSYWAGGPGTQYF.

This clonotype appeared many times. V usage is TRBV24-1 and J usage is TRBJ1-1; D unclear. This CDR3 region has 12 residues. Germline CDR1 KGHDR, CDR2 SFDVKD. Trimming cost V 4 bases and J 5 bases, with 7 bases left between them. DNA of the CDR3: TGTGCCACCAGTGAGCGAGGGACTGAAGCTTTCTTT. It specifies CATSERGTEAFF.

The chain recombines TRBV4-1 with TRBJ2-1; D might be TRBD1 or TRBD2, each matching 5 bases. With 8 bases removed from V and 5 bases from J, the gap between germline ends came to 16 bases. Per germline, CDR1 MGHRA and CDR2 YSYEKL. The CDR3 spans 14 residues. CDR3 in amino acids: CASGGVWGNNEQFF. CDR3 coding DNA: TGCGCCAGCGGGGGAGTCTGGGGCAACAATGAGCAGTTCTTC.

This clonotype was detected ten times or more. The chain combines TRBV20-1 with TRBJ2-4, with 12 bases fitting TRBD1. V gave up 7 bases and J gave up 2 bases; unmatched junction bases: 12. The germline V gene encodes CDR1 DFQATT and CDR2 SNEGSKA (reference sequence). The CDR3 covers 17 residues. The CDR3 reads CSVTRDRGRESKNIQYF. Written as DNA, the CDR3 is TGCAGTGTAACCCGGGACAGGGGGCGAGAATCCAAAAACATTCAGTACTTC.

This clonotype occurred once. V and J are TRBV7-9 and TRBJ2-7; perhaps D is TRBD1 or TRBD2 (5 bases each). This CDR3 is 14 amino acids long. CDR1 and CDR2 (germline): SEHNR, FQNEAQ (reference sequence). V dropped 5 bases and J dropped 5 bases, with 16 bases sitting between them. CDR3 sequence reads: CASSLGQGRDEQYF. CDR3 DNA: TGTGCCAGCAGCCTAGGGCAGGGACGAGACGAGCAGTACTTC. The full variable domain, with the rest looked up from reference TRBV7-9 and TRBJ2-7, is DTGVSQNPRHKITKRGQNVTFRCDPISEHNRLYWYRQTLGQGPEFLTYFQNEAQLEKSRLLSDRFSAERPKGSFSTLEIQRTEQGDSAMYLCASSLGQGRDEQYFGPGTRLTVT.

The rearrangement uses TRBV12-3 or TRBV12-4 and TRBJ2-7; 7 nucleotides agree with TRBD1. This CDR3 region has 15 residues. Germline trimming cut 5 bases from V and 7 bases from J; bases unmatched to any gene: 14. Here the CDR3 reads CASSVRLKGASEQYF. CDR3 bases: TGTGCCAGCAGTGTACGCCTAAAGGGGGCCTCTGAGCAGTACTTC.

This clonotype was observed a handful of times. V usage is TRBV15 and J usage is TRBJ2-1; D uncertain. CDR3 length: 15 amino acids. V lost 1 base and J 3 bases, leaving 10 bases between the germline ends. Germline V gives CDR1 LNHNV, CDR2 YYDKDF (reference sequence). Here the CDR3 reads CATSRGRTVYNEQFF. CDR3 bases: TGTGCCACCAGCAGAGGCCGGACGGTCTACAATGAGCAGTTCTTC.

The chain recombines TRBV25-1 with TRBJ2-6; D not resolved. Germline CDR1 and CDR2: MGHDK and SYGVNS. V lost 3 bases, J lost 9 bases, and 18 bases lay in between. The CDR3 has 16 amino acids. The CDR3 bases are TGTGCCAGCAGTGACGTTGAGCTGGGGAAAAGCAACGTCCTGACTTTC. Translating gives CASSDVELGKSNVLTF. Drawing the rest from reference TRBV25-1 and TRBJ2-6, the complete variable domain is EADIYQTPRYLVIGTGKKITLECSQTMGHDKMYWYQQDPGMELHLIHYSYGVNSTEKGDLSSESTVSRIRTEHFPLTLESARPSHTSQYLCASSDVELGKSNVLTFGAGSRLTVL.

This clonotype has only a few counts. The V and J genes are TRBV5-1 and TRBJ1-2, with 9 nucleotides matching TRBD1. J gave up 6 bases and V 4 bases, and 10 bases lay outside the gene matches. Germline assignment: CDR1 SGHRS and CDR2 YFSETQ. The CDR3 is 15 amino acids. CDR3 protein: CASSPGGQGTNGYTF. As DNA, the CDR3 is TGCGCCAGCAGCCCCGGCGGACAGGGGACCAATGGCTACACCTTC.

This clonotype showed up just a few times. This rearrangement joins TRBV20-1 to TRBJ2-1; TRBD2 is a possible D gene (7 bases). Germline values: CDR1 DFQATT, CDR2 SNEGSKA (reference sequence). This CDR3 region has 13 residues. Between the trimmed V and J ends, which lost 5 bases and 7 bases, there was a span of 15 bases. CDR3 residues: CSAGGGARNEQFF. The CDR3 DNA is TGCAGTGCTGGAGGGGGGGCCCGGAATGAGCAGTTCTTC.

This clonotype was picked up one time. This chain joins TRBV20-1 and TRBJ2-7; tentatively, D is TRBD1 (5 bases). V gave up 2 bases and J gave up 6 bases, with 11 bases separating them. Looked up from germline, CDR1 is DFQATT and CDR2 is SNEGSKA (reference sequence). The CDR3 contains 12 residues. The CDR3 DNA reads TGCAGTGCTAGACCTGACAGTATCGAGCAGTACTTC. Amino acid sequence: CSARPDSIEQYF.

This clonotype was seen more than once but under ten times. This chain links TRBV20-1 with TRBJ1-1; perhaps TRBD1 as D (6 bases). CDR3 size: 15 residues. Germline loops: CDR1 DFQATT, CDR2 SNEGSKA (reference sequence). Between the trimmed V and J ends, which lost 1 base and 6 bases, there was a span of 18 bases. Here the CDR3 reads CSARVSMVGGAEAFF. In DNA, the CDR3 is TGCAGTGCTAGAGTTTCCATGGTCGGGGGCGCTGAAGCTTTCTTT.

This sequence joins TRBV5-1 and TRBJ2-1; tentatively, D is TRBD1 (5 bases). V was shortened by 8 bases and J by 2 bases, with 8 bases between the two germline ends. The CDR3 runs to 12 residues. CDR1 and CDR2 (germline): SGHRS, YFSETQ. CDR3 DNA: TGCGCCAGTAAGGACACCTACAATGAGCAGTTCTTC. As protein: CASKDTYNEQFF.

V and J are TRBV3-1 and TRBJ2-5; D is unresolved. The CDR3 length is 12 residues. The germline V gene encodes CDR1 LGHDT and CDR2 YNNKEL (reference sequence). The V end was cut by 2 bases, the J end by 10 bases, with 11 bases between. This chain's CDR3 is CASSQQGWDQYF. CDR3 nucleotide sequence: TGTGCCAGCAGCCAACAAGGGTGGGACCAGTACTTC.

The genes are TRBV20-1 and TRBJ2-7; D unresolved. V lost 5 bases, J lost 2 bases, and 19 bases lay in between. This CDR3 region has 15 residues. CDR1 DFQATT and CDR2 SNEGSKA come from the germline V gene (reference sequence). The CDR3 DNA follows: TGCAGTGCTCTACCCATCCAGAATAAAGCCTACGAGCAGTACTTC. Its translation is CSALPIQNKAYEQYF.

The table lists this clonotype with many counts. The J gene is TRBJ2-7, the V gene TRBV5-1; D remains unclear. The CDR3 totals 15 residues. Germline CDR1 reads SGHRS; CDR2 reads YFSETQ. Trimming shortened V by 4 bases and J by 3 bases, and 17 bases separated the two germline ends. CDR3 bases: TGCGCCAGCAGCATACAGCCTCCCCTGATCTACGAGCAGTACTTC. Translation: CASSIQPPLIYEQYF.

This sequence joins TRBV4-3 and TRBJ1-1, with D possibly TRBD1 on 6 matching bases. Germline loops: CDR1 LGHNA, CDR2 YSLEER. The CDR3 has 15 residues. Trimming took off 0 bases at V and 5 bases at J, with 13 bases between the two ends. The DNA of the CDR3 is TGCGCCAGCAGCCAAGAACAGGGTAGACGTACTGAAGCTTTCTTT. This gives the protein CASSQEQGRRTEAFF.

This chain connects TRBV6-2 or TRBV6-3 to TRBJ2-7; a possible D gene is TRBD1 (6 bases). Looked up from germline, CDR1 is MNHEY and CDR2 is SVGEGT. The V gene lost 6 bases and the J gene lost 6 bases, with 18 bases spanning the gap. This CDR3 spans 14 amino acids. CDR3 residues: CASSLQGKEVEQYF. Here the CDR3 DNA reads TGTGCCAGCAGCTTACAGGGTAAGGAGGTCGAGCAGTACTTC.

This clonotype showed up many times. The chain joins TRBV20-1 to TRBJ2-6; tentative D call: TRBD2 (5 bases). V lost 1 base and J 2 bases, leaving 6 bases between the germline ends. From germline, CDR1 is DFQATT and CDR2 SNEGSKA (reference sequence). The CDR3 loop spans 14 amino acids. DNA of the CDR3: TGCAGTGCTAGAGGGGGAGCTGGGGCCAACGTCCTGACTTTC. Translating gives CSARGGAGANVLTF.

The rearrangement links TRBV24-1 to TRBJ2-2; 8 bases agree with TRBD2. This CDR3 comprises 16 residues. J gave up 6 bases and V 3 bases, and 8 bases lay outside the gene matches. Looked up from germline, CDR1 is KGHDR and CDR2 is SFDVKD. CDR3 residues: CATSDTSGRWSGELFF. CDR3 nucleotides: TGTGCCACCAGTGATACGAGCGGGAGATGGTCCGGGGAGCTGTTTTTT.

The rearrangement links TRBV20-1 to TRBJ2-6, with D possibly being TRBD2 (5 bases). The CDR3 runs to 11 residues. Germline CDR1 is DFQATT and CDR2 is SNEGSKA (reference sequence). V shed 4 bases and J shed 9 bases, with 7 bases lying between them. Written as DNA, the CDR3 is TGCAGTGCTACCCGGGACAACGTCCTGACTTTC. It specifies CSATRDNVLTF.